This TCR beta chain was identified in a study of cytomegalovirus exposure and HLA in healthy donors. About this clone: Its antigen is unidentified.

Trimming took off 4 bases at V and 1 base at J, with 8 bases between the two ends. The V gene's germline CDR1 is SGHRS and CDR2 YFSETQ. The CDR3 is 14 amino acids. Study results and caveats: A few of the chains that were CMV-associated were confirmed in vitro to be specific for CMV antigens.

The PCR was carried out with 60 Vbeta primers and 13 Jbeta primers. The repertoire was sequenced with immunoSEQ multiplex PCR; TCRdb's copy has only in-frame clones and lacks some. This sample's clone table lists tens of thousands of clones. The clonotype was recovered from a young man in good health and CMV-seropositive. The chain combines TRBV5-1 with TRBJ2-2, with D possibly being TRBD2 (5 bases). Sequenced input: PBMCs. CDR3 DNA: TGCGCCAGCAGCGCGGACTGGAACACCGGGGAGCTGTTTTTT. Its protein is CASSADWNTGELFF. Supplemented by reference TRBV5-1 and TRBJ2-2, the full variable domain reads KAGVTQTPRYLIKTRGQQVTLSCSPISGHRSVSWYQQTPGQGLQFLFEYFSETQRNKGNFPGRFSGRQFSNSRSEMNVSTLELGDSALYLCASSADWNTGELFFGEGSRLTVL.